These 32 T cell receptor beta chains originate from one sample sequenced in a study of identical twins. MiXCR was run by TCRdb on the 5' RACE reads, yielding one entry per CDR3 protein. The data hold some 790,000 distinct CDR3 sequences, with roughly 18% observed a single time. This same sample was also part of a study on T cells expressing NK-cell markers.

The sample consisted of PBMCs. Receptors were obtained from a woman aged 18-30 years in good health.

This chain uses TRBV11-2 with TRBJ2-7; 10 bases agree with TRBD2. This CDR3 has 17 residues. Germline trimming cut 0 bases from V and 6 bases from J; bases unmatched to any gene: 11. The germline V gene has CDR1 SGHAT and CDR2 FQNNGV. The CDR3 sequence is CASSLDGPGLAFVEQYF. In nucleotides, the CDR3 is TGTGCCAGCAGCTTAGATGGGCCGGGACTAGCGTTCGTCGAGCAGTACTTC. The full variable domain, completed using reference TRBV11-2 and TRBJ2-7, is EAGVAQSPRYKIIEKRQSVAFWCNPISGHATLYWYQQILGQGPKLLIQFQNNGVVDDSQLPKDRFSAERLKGVDSTLKIQPAKLEDSAVYLCASSLDGPGLAFVEQYFGPGTRLTVT.

This clonotype was found a few times. This chain uses TRBV5-5 with TRBJ2-1, with D possibly being TRBD1 or TRBD2 (6 bases each). V was pared by 3 bases and J by 4 bases, with 11 bases between. This CDR3 has 14 residues. Germline assignment: CDR1 SGHKS and CDR2 YYEKEE (reference sequence). The CDR3 bases are TGTGCCAGCAGCTCCGGGGGCGGATACAATGAGCAGTTCTTC. Encoded protein: CASSSGGGYNEQFF. Full variable domain (missing parts from reference TRBV5-5 and TRBJ2-1): DAGVTQSPTHLIKTRGQQVTLRCSPISGHKSVSWYQQVLGQGPQFIFQYYEKEERGRGNFPDRFSARQFPNYSSELNVNALLLGDSALYLCASSSGGGYNEQFFGPGTRLTVL.

The rearrangement links TRBV24-1 to TRBJ2-3; 7 bases fit TRBD1. The CDR3 is 14 amino acids. The trim removed 3 bases at V and 4 bases at J, leaving 3 bases unmatched. The germline V gene encodes CDR1 KGHDR and CDR2 SFDVKD. In DNA form, the CDR3 reads TGTGCCACCAGTGATGGGGACAGACCAGATACGCAGTATTTT. This gives the protein CATSDGDRPDTQYF.

At least ten counts were recorded for this clonotype. The J gene is TRBJ2-3, the V gene TRBV7-6; 13 bases line up with TRBD2. Germline-derived CDR1 and CDR2 are SGHVS and FNYEAQ. This CDR3 has 15 residues. Trimming at V came to 5 bases and at J to 6 bases, leaving 5 bases not matched to a gene. CDR3 nucleotide sequence: TGTGCCAGCAGCCTCGGGACTAGCGGGGCGGATACGCAGTATTTT. Translated: CASSLGTSGADTQYF.

This clonotype has a handful of counts. V and J are TRBV5-1 and TRBJ2-5; D may be TRBD1 or TRBD2 (5 bases each). The germline gives CDR1 SGHRS, CDR2 YFSETQ. CDR3 size: 14 residues. Trimming took off 3 bases at V and 3 bases at J, with 12 bases between the two ends. In nucleotides, the CDR3 is TGCGCCAGCAGCTCGGGACGAGGGGAAGAGACCCAGTACTTC. As protein: CASSSGRGEETQYF. Using reference TRBV5-1 and TRBJ2-5 for the parts outside the CDR3, the full variable domain is KAGVTQTPRYLIKTRGQQVTLSCSPISGHRSVSWYQQTPGQGLQFLFEYFSETQRNKGNFPGRFSGRQFSNSRSEMNVSTLELGDSALYLCASSSGRGEETQYFGPGTRLLVL.

This chain connects TRBV5-1 to TRBJ2-2; no reliable D call. The V end was cut by 1 base, the J end by 6 bases, with 10 bases between. Germline loops: CDR1 SGHRS, CDR2 YFSETQ. CDR3 length: 14 residues. As DNA, the CDR3 is TGCGCCAGCAGCTTGCCGGGTTCGGCCGGGGAGCTGTTTTTT. It yields the protein CASSLPGSAGELFF. Combining the CDR3 with reference TRBV5-1 and TRBJ2-2 gives the whole variable domain KAGVTQTPRYLIKTRGQQVTLSCSPISGHRSVSWYQQTPGQGLQFLFEYFSETQRNKGNFPGRFSGRQFSNSRSEMNVSTLELGDSALYLCASSLPGSAGELFFGEGSRLTVL.

This clonotype was recorded a few times. The V and J genes are TRBV18 and TRBJ2-7; D perhaps matches TRBD2 (5 bases). CDR3 size: 14 residues. Trimming cost V 2 bases and J 2 bases, with 10 bases left between them. Germline lookup yields CDR1 KGHSH and CDR2 LQKENI. CDR3 DNA sequence: TGTGCCAGCTCACCAGGACCGGGGACCTACGAGCAGTACTTC. Its translation is CASSPGPGTYEQYF.

This clonotype turned up a few times. The chain is built from TRBV15 and TRBJ2-1; 8 bases are a match to TRBD2. CDR3 length: 18 amino acids. The germline CDR1 and CDR2 sequences are LNHNV and YYDKDF (reference sequence). Trimming removed 2 bases from V and 3 bases from J; junction bases left unmatched: 12. Written as DNA, the CDR3 is TGTGCCACCAGCAGACCAGGGACGGGACTAGGAAACTACAATGAGCAGTTCTTC. It encodes CATSRPGTGLGNYNEQFF.

This clonotype was seen only a few times. The chain has TRBV5-6 and TRBJ2-1; D unclear. Germline V gives CDR1 SGHDT, CDR2 YYEEEE. Trimming took 3 bases from V and 1 from J, leaving 11 bases between them. This CDR3 spans 15 amino acids. The CDR3 coding sequence is TGTGCCAGCAGCTCCGGCCCCGAATCCTACAATGAGCAGTTCTTC. Amino acids: CASSSGPESYNEQFF.

This chain connects TRBV29-1 to TRBJ2-7, with D possibly TRBD2 on 6 matching bases. The V gene lost 6 bases and the J gene lost 7 bases, with 19 bases spanning the gap. Germline CDR1 SQVTM, CDR2 ANQGSEA. The CDR3 is made up of 13 amino acids. The CDR3 sequence: CSVAPTGDGEQYF. CDR3 bases: TGCAGCGTGGCCCCGACGGGGGACGGAGAGCAGTACTTC.

The chain couples TRBV10-3 to TRBJ2-7, with no clear D. The CDR3 is made up of 13 amino acids. Between the trimmed V and J ends, which lost 2 bases and 3 bases, there was a span of 8 bases. Germline V gives CDR1 ENHRY, CDR2 SYGVKD. The CDR3 sequence: CAISERSRYEQYF. CDR3 nucleotides: TGTGCCATCAGTGAGCGGAGCCGCTACGAGCAGTACTTC.

This clonotype was found many times. The CDR3 spells CATTSGLNNEQFF. The CDR3 bases are TGTGCCACGACTAGCGGGCTAAACAATGAGCAGTTCTTC. The rearrangement uses TRBV10-3 and TRBJ2-1, with 10 bases identical to TRBD2. The CDR3 sequence is 13 residues long. The V gene end was trimmed by 10 bases and the J gene end by 5 bases; junction bases not matched to a gene: 5. CDR1 is ENHRY, CDR2 SYGVKD, per germline.

The chain has TRBV20-1 and TRBJ1-4, with 10 positions matching TRBD1. V dropped 0 bases and J dropped 6; count of bases not matched to a gene: 7. There are 16 residues in the CDR3. The germline V gene has CDR1 DFQATT and CDR2 SNEGSKA (reference sequence). The CDR3 region has the DNA TGCAGTGCTAGAGATCGAAGGACAGGGGGAGATGAAAAACTGTTTTTT. This sequence encodes CSARDRRTGGDEKLFF.

The J gene is TRBJ2-5, the V gene TRBV14; D is unresolved. The length of the CDR3 is 12 residues. V was shortened by 1 base and J by 4 bases, with 4 bases between the two germline ends. CDR1 and CDR2 (germline): SGHDN, FVKESK. CDR3 sequence: CASSQVIETQYF. The CDR3 DNA reads as TGTGCCAGCAGCCAAGTAATAGAGACCCAGTACTTC.

The chain uses TRBV12-3 or TRBV12-4 and TRBJ1-1; D unresolved. This CDR3 spans 14 amino acids. V lost 2 bases to trimming and J lost 0 bases, with 7 bases between them. CDR3 protein: CASSLTVLNTEAFF. Written as DNA, the CDR3 is TGTGCCAGCAGTTTAACGGTTTTGAACACTGAAGCTTTCTTT.

The chain combines TRBV20-1 with TRBJ2-1, with D perhaps TRBD2 (7 bases). V was trimmed by 6 bases and J by 7 bases, leaving 19 bases between them. Germline lookup yields CDR1 DFQATT and CDR2 SNEGSKA (reference sequence). The CDR3 contains 14 residues. The CDR3 here is CSAPKGGARNEQFF. The CDR3, as DNA: TGCAGTGCCCCTAAAGGGGGGGCCCGGAATGAGCAGTTCTTC.

This clonotype was recorded many times. The chain recombines TRBV12-3 or TRBV12-4 with TRBJ2-1; D is ambiguous. The CDR3 runs to 12 residues. V dropped 4 bases and J dropped 3 bases, with 4 bases sitting between them. The CDR3 here is CASSSRYNEQFF. The CDR3 region has the DNA TGTGCCAGCAGTTCCCGCTACAATGAGCAGTTCTTC.

This chain connects TRBV12-3 or TRBV12-4 to TRBJ2-7, with D possibly being TRBD1 (6 bases). The CDR3 spans 13 residues. Trimming removed 6 bases at V and 4 bases at J, with 13 bases between. CDR3 region: CASRDRTAYEQYF. Here the CDR3 DNA reads TGTGCCAGCAGGGACCGGACAGCATACGAGCAGTACTTC.

The chain links TRBV7-9 to TRBJ2-7; 12 nucleotides line up with TRBD2. The CDR3 consists of 15 residues. Germline loops: CDR1 SEHNR, CDR2 FQNEAQ (reference sequence). V lost 4 bases to trimming and J lost 3 bases; unmatched junction nucleotides: 4. The CDR3 protein is CASSSRLAGDYEQYF. The CDR3 DNA reads as TGTGCCAGCAGCTCCCGACTAGCGGGAGACTACGAGCAGTACTTC.

This clonotype showed up just a few times. The rearrangement uses TRBV5-1 and TRBJ2-3; no reliable D call. The CDR3 length is 13 residues. In germline, CDR1 is SGHRS, CDR2 YFSETQ. V lost 0 bases and J 7 bases, leaving 9 bases between the germline ends. CDR3: CASSLGPQNTQYF. CDR3 nucleotides: TGCGCCAGCAGCTTGGGTCCTCAAAATACGCAGTATTTT.

This clonotype was recorded a few times. The rearrangement uses TRBV6-1 and TRBJ2-2; D possibly corresponds to TRBD1 (6 bases). The CDR3 runs 15 residues. Germline assignment: CDR1 MNHNS and CDR2 SASEGT. Trimming removed 6 bases from V and 2 bases from J, with 13 bases in between. The CDR3, as DNA: TGTGCCAGCAGCCTTAATGGGGGCAACACCGGGGAGCTGTTTTTT. It translates to CASSLNGGNTGELFF.

V is TRBV13 and J is TRBJ2-1; D call uncertain. The CDR3 is 15 amino acids. V gave up 3 bases and J gave up 2 bases, with 11 bases separating them. Germline CDR1 PRHDT, CDR2 FYEKMQ (reference sequence). The CDR3 spells CASSFPGGAYNEQFF. In DNA form, the CDR3 reads TGTGCCAGCAGCTTCCCAGGTGGGGCCTACAATGAGCAGTTCTTC.

V gene TRBV7-2 combines with J gene TRBJ1-2; D is possibly TRBD1 (5 bases). The ends were cut back, 1 base at V and 3 bases at J, with 9 bases in the middle. CDR3 length equals 14 residues. CDR1 SGHTA and CDR2 FQGNSA come from the germline V gene. The CDR3 reads CASSLDLGHYGYTF. CDR3 sequence (DNA): TGTGCCAGCAGCTTAGATTTGGGGCACTATGGCTACACCTTC.

The J gene is TRBJ1-6, the V gene TRBV12-3 or TRBV12-4; D not resolved. V was cut by 5 bases and J by 14 bases, with 10 bases left in between. The CDR3 extends over 11 amino acids. In DNA form, the CDR3 reads TGTGCCAGCAGTCTCGGACGGACCCTCCACTTT. Protein product: CASSLGRTLHF.

The chain combines TRBV29-1 with TRBJ2-7, with 10 nucleotides matching TRBD2. CDR1 and CDR2 from the germline V gene are SQVTM and ANQGSEA. This CDR3 has 14 amino acids. V dropped 2 bases and J dropped 6; count of bases not matched to a gene: 7. The CDR3 loop reads CSVETSGVTVEQYF. CDR3 DNA: TGCAGCGTTGAAACTAGCGGGGTGACGGTCGAGCAGTACTTC.

This chain connects TRBV12-3 or TRBV12-4 to TRBJ1-5; D is uncertain. The V and J ends lost 1 base and 15 bases respectively, with 16 bases between them. The CDR3 covers 13 residues. The CDR3 loop is CASSLGSAADRHF. CDR3 nucleotides: TGTGCCAGCAGTTTAGGGTCGGCGGCCGACCGGCATTTT.

This clonotype was detected only a few times. The CDR3 DNA sequence: TGTGCCACTCTTGAGGAAGGGGGCTCAGATACGCAGTATTTT. Translating gives CATLEEGGSDTQYF. The V gene is TRBV6-1, the J gene TRBJ2-3, with 7 positions matching TRBD1. After removal of 10 bases from V and 4 bases from J, the junction contained 11 bases not matched to a gene. There are 14 residues in the CDR3. Germline CDR1 reads MNHNS; CDR2 reads SASEGT.

The chain links TRBV12-3 or TRBV12-4 to TRBJ2-7; no clear D. Trimming stripped 0 bases from V and 12 bases from J, with 12 bases between. This CDR3 spans 12 amino acids. CDR3 bases: TGTGCCAGCAGTTTAGCGGGATTAACGGCGTACTTC. Translating gives CASSLAGLTAYF.

This clonotype was seen more than once but under ten times. V usage is TRBV3-1 and J usage is TRBJ1-2; TRBD1 might be the D (6 bases). In germline, CDR1 is LGHDT, CDR2 YNNKEL (reference sequence). The CDR3 is made up of 15 amino acids. With 5 bases removed from V and 6 bases from J, the gap between germline ends came to 19 bases. DNA for the CDR3: TGTGCCAGCAGCACATCTTCGACGGGGGCTCATGGCTACACCTTC. Protein sequence: CASSTSSTGAHGYTF.

There are many counts of this clonotype. This chain joins TRBV6-1 and TRBJ2-5; TRBD2 agrees at 8 bases. The germline CDR1 and CDR2 sequences are MNHNS and SASEGT. The CDR3 runs to 15 residues. The V gene end was trimmed by 7 bases and the J gene end by 0 bases; junction bases not matched to a gene: 7. The CDR3 region has the DNA TGTGCCAGCATCAACGGGGGGGCGGACCAAGAGACCCAGTACTTC. Its translation: CASINGGADQETQYF.

This clonotype was seen more than once but under ten times. The rearrangement links TRBV20-1 to TRBJ2-7; D remains unclear. This CDR3 is 11 amino acids long. The germline V gene has CDR1 DFQATT and CDR2 SNEGSKA (reference sequence). V was clipped by 2 bases and J by 5 bases, with 7 bases between them. The CDR3 spells CSARKGNEQYF. The CDR3 DNA reads TGCAGTGCTAGAAAGGGAAACGAGCAGTACTTC.

This clonotype was observed a handful of times. This chain links TRBV14 with TRBJ1-5, with no clear D. This CDR3 is 13 amino acids long. CDR1 is SGHDN, CDR2 FVKESK, per germline. Trimming stripped 3 bases from V and 7 bases from J, with 10 bases between. This CDR3 reads CASSQTIGQPQHF. The CDR3 coding sequence is TGTGCCAGCAGCCAGACGATAGGGCAGCCCCAGCATTTT.